This T cell receptor beta chain appears in the sequencing data of a study of CD8 T cells in ankylosing spondylitis. V lost 3 bases and J 3 bases, leaving 14 bases between the germline ends. CDR3 length: 15 amino acids. Germline CDR1 and CDR2: SEHNR and FQNEAQ (reference sequence). Concerning this clonotype: The antigen is undetermined.

Whole-study findings and limits: In synovial fluid and blood from reactive arthritis, some motif variants were previously reported. Disease-linked clones displayed a CD8+ phenotype and appeared relatively rarely in peripheral blood. Seemingly distinctive of ankylosing spondylitis blood was a TCR beta motif formed by eight highly homologous variants.

As the method for making TCR beta libraries, quantitative 5'-RACE with molecular barcodes was used. One entry per CDR3 protein, called by TCRdb with MiXCR from the 5' RACE reads. The sample records 200,000 to 250,000 distinct CDR3 sequences, around 10% being singletons. This chain connects TRBV7-9 to TRBJ2-5; D gene unclear. Source material: blood, either unsorted or a sorted T cell fraction (not recorded which). This receptor was identified in a male donor with ankylosing spondylitis or in good health (not recorded which). CDR3 sequence reads: CASSLMGLGEETQYF. The CDR3 bases are TGTGCCAGCAGCTTGATGGGTCTAGGTGAAGAGACCCAGTACTTC.